A selection of T cell receptor beta chains follows, all from one sample in a study of blood T cell repertoires in COVID-19. TCRdb keeps only in-frame clones here, not all; method: immunoSEQ multiplex PCR. In the table there are under 250,000 clones, approximately 85% of which are singletons. What was sequenced was peripheral blood. These receptor sequences come from a man aged 45-65 years with COVID-19, enrolled during active disease. Each CDR3 is given with its conserved first and last residue. The D gene is left open where the match is weak. A clone size is listed for some rows: how often the clone was seen (once, few, many), or a class if it is expanded.

d_gene	abundance	v_gene	len	j_gene	CDR3nt	CDR3aa
.	.	TRBV9	16	TRBJ2-3	TGTGCCAGCAGCGTAGACCGGGGGGCGGTTGCAGATACGCAGTATTTT	CASSVDRGAVADTQYF
.	.	TRBV19	16	TRBJ2-3	TGTGCCAGTAGGGTTACCAGGCAGGGGAACACAGATACGCAGTATTTT	CASRVTRQGNTDTQYF
TRBD1	.	TRBV18	12	TRBJ1-2	TGTGCCAGCTCACCAAATCCGGGACAGGGATCCTTC	CASSPNPGQGSF
TRBD1	.	TRBV19	13	TRBJ2-3	TGTGCCAGTGCCGGGACAGGGCCAGATACGCAGTATTTT	CASAGTGPDTQYF
.	.	TRBV30	16	TRBJ1-4	TGTGCCTGGAGTAGCACAGTCTTCTCTAAAGGTGAAAAACTGTTTTTT	CAWSSTVFSKGEKLFF
TRBD2	.	TRBV3-1/TRBV3-2	15	TRBJ2-1	TGTGCCAGCAGCCAGGGGGGGAACTCCTACAATGAGCAGTTCTTC	CASSQGGNSYNEQFF
.	.	TRBV12-3/TRBV12-4	13	TRBJ1-2	TGTGCCAGCACCTTATCGGCCCGGGTTGGCTACACCTTC	CASTLSARVGYTF
TRBD2	.	TRBV5-6	14	TRBJ2-5	TGTGCCAGCAGCTCGGGACTAGCGAAAGAGACCCAGTACTTC	CASSSGLAKETQYF
TRBD2	.	TRBV28	15	TRBJ2-5	TGTGCCAGCAGGATGGAACTAGCGGGACTTGCGACCCAGTACTTC	CASRMELAGLATQYF
TRBD1	.	TRBV19	17	TRBJ1-3	TGTGCCAGTACCCTTAGTTCCAGGGGGCTTGGAGGAAACACCATATATTTT	CASTLSSRGLGGNTIYF
TRBD2	once	TRBV7-3	16	TRBJ2-2	TGTGCCAGCAGCTTAACGGGGACTACCCACACCGGGGAGCTGTTTTTT	CASSLTGTTHTGELFF
.	.	TRBV3-1/TRBV3-2	15	TRBJ2-7	TGTGCCAGCAGCCAAAAAGGGGGTAGCCGCTACGAGCAGTACTTC	CASSQKGGSRYEQYF
.	few	TRBV4-1	14	TRBJ2-1	TGCGCCAGCAGCCAGGCCCAGGTTTTATCTCCGCAGTTCTTC	CASSQAQVLSPQFF
.	.	TRBV20-1	11	TRBJ2-7	TGCAGTGCTAGAGGACAACGGGAGCAGTACTTC	CSARGQREQYF
TRBD2	.	TRBV29-1	15	TRBJ2-7	TGCAGCGACCGAACCCTCACTAGCGGCTCCTACGAGCAGTACTTC	CSDRTLTSGSYEQYF
TRBD1	.	TRBV4-2	17	TRBJ1-6	TGTGCCAGCAGCCAGGCAGGGGGCGCATCATATAATTCACCCCTCCACTTT	CASSQAGGASYNSPLHF
TRBD1	few	TRBV2	14	TRBJ1-6	TGTGCCAGCAGCCGGGACAGGGGAAATTCACCCCTCCACTTT	CASSRDRGNSPLHF
.	.	TRBV15	14	TRBJ1-1	TGTGCCACCAGTCGGGATTTGGGGAACACTGAAGCTTTCTTT	CATSRDLGNTEAFF
.	.	TRBV24-1	14	TRBJ1-5	TGTGCCACCAGTCGTCGGGATAGCAATCAGCCCCAGCATTTT	CATSRRDSNQPQHF